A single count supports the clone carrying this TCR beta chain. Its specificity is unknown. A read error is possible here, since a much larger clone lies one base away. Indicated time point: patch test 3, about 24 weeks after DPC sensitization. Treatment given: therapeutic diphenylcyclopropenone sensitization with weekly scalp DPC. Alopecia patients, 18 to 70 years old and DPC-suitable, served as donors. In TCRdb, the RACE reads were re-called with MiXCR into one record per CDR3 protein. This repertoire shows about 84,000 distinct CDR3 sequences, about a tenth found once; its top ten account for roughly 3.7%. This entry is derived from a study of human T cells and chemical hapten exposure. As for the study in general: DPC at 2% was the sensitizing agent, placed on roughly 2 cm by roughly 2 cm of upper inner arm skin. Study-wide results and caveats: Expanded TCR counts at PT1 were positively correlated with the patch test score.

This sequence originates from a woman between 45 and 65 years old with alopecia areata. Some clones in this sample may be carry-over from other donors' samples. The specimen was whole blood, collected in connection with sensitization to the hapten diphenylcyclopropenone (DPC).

The CDR3 region has the DNA TGTGCCAGCGCTCGGTATCCAACTAATGAAAAACTGTTTTTT. This sequence encodes CASARYPTNEKLFF. This chain uses TRBV18 with TRBJ1-4; D unresolved. The CDR3 is 14 amino acids. Germline-derived CDR1 and CDR2 are KGHSH and LQKENI. The V and J ends lost 8 bases and 0 bases respectively, with 10 bases between them.